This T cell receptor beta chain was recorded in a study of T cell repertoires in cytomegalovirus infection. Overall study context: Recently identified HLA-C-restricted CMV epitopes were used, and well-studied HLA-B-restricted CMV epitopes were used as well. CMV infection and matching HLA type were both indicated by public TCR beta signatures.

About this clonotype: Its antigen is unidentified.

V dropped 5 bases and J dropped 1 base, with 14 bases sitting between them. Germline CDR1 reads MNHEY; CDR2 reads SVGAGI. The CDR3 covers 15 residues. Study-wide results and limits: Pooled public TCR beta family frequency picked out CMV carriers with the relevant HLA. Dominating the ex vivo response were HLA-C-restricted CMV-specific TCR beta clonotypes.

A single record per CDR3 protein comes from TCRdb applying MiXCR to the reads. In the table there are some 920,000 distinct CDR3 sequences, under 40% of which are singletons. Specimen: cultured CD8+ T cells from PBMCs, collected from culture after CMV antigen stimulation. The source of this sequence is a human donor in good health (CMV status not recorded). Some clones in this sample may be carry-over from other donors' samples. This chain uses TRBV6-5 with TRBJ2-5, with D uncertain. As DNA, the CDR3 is TGTGCCAGCAGTCCCTCCTTCGAGCTCCAAGAGACCCAGTACTTC. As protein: CASSPSFELQETQYF.